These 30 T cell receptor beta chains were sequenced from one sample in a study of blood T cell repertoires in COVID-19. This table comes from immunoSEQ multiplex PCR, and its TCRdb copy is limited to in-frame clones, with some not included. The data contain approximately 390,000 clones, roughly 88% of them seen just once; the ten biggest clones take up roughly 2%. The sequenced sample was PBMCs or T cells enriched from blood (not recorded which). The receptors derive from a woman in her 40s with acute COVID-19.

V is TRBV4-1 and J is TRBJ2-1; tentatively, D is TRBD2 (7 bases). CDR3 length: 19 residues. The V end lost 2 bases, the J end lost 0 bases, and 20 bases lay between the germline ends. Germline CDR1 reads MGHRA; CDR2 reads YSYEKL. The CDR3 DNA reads TGCGCCAGCAGCCAAAAGGGGGGACTACCCCTGAGCTCCTACAATGAGCAGTTCTTC. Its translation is CASSQKGGLPLSSYNEQFF.

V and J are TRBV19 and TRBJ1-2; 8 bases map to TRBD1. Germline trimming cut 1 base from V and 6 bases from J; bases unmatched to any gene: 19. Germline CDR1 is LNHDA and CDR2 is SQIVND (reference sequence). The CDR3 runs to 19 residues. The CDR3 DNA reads TGTGCCAGTAGTATAGGCTTCAACGGGACAGGCGGGGACTGGGATGGCTACACCTTC. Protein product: CASSIGFNGTGGDWDGYTF.

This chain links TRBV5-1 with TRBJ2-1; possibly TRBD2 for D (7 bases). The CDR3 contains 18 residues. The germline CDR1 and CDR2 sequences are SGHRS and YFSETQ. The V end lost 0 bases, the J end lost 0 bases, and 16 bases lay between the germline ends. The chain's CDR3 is CASSLVILADSSYNEQFF. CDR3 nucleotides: TGCGCCAGCAGCTTGGTCATCCTAGCGGACAGCTCCTACAATGAGCAGTTCTTC. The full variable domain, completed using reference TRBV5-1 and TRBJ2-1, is KAGVTQTPRYLIKTRGQQVTLSCSPISGHRSVSWYQQTPGQGLQFLFEYFSETQRNKGNFPGRFSGRQFSNSRSEMNVSTLELGDSALYLCASSLVILADSSYNEQFFGPGTRLTVL.

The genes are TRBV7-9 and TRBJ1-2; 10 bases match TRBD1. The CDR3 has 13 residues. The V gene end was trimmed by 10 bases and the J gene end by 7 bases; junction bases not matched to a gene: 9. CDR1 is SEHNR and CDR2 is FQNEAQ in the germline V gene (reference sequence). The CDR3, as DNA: TGTGCCACCCCCGGGACAGGGGCTTTTGGCTACACCTTC. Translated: CATPGTGAFGYTF. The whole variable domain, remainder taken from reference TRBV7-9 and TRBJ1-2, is DTGVSQNPRHKITKRGQNVTFRCDPISEHNRLYWYRQTLGQGPEFLTYFQNEAQLEKSRLLSDRFSAERPKGSFSTLEIQRTEQGDSAMYLCATPGTGAFGYTFGSGTRLTVV.

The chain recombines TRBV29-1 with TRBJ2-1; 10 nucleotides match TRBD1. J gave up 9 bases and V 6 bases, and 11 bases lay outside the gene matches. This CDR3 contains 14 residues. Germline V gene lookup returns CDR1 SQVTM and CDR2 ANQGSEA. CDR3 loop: CSVKRQGALFEQFF. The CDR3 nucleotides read TGCAGCGTGAAAAGACAGGGGGCTCTTTTTGAGCAGTTCTTC.

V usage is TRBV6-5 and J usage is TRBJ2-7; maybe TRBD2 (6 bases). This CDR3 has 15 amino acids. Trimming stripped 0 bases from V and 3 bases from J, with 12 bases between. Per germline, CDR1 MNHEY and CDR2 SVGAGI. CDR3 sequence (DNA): TGTGCCAGCAGTTACTCTGCGTTGGAGGGCTACGAGCAGTACTTC. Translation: CASSYSALEGYEQYF.

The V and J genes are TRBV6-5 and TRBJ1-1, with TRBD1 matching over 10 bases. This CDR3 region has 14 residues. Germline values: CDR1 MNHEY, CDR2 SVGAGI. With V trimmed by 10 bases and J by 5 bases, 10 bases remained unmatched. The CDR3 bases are TGTGCCACCGCCTGGACAGGGGGAGGAACTGAAGCTTTCTTT. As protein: CATAWTGGGTEAFF.

CDR3: CASSNTGGSGNTIYF. In DNA form, the CDR3 reads TGTGCCAGCAGTAATACAGGGGGCTCTGGAAACACCATATATTTT. The chain employs TRBV7-9 and TRBJ1-3; 8 bases are a match to TRBD1. CDR3 size: 15 residues. Germline V gene sequence: CDR1 SEHNR, CDR2 FQNEAQ (reference sequence). The trim removed 6 bases at V and 0 bases at J, leaving 4 bases unmatched.

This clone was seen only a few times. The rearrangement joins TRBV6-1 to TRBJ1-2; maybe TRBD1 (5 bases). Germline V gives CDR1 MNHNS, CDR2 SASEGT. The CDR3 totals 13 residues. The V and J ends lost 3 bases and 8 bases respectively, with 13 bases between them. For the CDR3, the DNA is TGTGCCAGCAGTGATATCCCCGGGGGAGGCTACACCTTC. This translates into CASSDIPGGGYTF.

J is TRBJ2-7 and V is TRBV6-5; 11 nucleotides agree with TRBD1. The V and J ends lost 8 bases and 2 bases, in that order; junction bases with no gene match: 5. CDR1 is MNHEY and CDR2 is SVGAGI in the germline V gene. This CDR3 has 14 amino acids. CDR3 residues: CASGDRGKPYEQYF. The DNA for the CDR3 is TGTGCCAGCGGGGACAGGGGGAAGCCCTACGAGCAGTACTTC.

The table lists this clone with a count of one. CDR3: CAWSVPGLAQYEQYF. DNA for the CDR3: TGTGCCTGGAGTGTACCGGGACTAGCCCAATACGAGCAGTACTTC. The rearrangement uses TRBV30 and TRBJ2-7, with 9 bases identical to TRBD2. In germline, CDR1 is GTSNPN, CDR2 SVGIG (reference sequence). The CDR3 is 15 amino acids. Trimming at V came to 0 bases and at J to 4 bases, leaving 7 bases not matched to a gene.

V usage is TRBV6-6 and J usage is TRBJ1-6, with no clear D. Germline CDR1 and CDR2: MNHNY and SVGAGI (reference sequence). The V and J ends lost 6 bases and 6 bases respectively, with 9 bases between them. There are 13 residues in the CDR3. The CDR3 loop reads CASRRMINSPLHF. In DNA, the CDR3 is TGTGCCAGCAGGAGGATGATTAATTCACCCCTCCACTTT.

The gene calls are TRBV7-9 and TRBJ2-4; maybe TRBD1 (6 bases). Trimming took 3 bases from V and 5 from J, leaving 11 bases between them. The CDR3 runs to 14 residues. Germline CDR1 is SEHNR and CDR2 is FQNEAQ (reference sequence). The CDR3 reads CASSLRDKENIQYF. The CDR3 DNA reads TGTGCCAGCAGCTTGAGGGACAAAGAAAACATTCAGTACTTC.

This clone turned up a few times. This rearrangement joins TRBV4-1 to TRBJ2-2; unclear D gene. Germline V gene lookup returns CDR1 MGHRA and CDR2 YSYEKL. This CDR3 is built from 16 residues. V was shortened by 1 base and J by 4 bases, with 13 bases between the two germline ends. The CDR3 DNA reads TGCGCCAGCAGCCAAGGTATCCAGGTATTCACCGGGGAGCTGTTTTTT. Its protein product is CASSQGIQVFTGELFF.

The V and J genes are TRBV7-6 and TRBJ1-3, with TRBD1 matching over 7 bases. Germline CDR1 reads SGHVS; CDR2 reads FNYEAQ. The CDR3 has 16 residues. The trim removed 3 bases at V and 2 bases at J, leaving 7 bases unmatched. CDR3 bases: TGTGCCAGCAGCTTGGTGTACAGGGGACCTGGAAACACCATATATTTT. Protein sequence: CASSLVYRGPGNTIYF.

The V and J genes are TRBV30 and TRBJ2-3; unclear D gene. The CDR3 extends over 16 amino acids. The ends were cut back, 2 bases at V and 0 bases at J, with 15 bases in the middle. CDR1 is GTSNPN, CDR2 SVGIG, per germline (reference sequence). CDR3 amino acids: CAWSPTRSSSTDTQYF. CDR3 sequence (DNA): TGTGCCTGGAGTCCCACCAGATCTTCTAGCACAGATACGCAGTATTTT. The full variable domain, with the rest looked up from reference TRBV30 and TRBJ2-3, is SQTIHQWPATLVQPVGSPLSLECTVEGTSNPNLYWYRQAAGRGLQLLFYSVGIGQISSEVPQNLSASRPQDRQFILSSKKLLLSDSGFYLCAWSPTRSSSTDTQYFGPGTRLTVL.

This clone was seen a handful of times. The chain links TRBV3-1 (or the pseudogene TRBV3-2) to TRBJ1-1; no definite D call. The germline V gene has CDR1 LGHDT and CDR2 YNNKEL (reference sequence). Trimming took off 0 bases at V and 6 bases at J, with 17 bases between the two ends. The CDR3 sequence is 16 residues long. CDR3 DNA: TGTGCCAGCAGCCAAGATACAAGAAAATATCGCCCTGAAGCTTTCTTT. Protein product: CASSQDTRKYRPEAFF.

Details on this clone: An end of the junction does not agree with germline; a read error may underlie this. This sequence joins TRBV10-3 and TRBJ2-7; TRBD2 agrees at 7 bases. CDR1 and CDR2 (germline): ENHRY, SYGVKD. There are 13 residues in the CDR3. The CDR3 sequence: CAISESGSGTIIF. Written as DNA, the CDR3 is TGTGCCATCAGTGAGTCAGGTTCCGGGACTATTATATTC.

This CDR3 reads CASSEDRGAGEQYF. CDR3 in DNA: TGTGCCAGCAGCGAGGACAGGGGGGCCGGCGAGCAGTACTTC. The chain carries TRBV6-5 and TRBJ2-7, with 10 bases matching TRBD1. Germline trimming cut 6 bases from V and 6 bases from J; bases unmatched to any gene: 8. This CDR3 contains 14 residues. Looked up from germline, CDR1 is MNHEY and CDR2 is SVGAGI.

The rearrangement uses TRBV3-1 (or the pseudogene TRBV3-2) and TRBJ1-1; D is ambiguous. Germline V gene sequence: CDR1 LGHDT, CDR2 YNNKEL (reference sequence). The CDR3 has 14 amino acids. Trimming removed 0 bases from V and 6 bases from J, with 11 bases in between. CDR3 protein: CASSQDPGSAEAFF. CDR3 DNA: TGTGCCAGCAGCCAAGATCCAGGCTCGGCTGAAGCTTTCTTT.

The CDR3 DNA is TGCGCCAGCAGCTTGGAGGCGGGGGAAACTGAAGCTTTCTTT. It codes for CASSLEAGETEAFF. The chain has TRBV5-1 and TRBJ1-1; possibly TRBD1 for D (5 bases). Looked up from germline, CDR1 is SGHRS and CDR2 is YFSETQ. Trimming removed 0 bases at V and 5 bases at J, with 11 bases between. This CDR3 has 14 residues.

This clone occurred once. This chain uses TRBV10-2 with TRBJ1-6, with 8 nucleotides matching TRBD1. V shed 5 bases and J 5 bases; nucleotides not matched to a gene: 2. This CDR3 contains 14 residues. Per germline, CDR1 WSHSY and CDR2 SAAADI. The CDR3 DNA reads TGCGCCAGCAGTCCGACAGGGGATAATTCACCCCTCCACTTT. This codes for CASSPTGDNSPLHF.

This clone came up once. CDR3 nucleotide sequence: TGTGCCAGCTCACCAAAACAGGTCTACGAGCAGTACTTC. Its protein product is CASSPKQVYEQYF. The chain links TRBV18 to TRBJ2-7, with a possible D match to TRBD1 (5 bases). V lost 2 bases to trimming and J lost 3 bases, with 8 bases between them. This CDR3 region has 13 residues. Germline CDR1 KGHSH, CDR2 LQKENI. The variable domain in full, with the rest retrieved from reference TRBV18 and TRBJ2-7, is NAGVMQNPRHLVRRRGQEARLRCSPMKGHSHVYWYRQLPEEGLKFMVYLQKENIIDESGMPKERFSAEFPKEGPSILRIQQVVRGDSAAYFCASSPKQVYEQYFGPGTRLTVT.

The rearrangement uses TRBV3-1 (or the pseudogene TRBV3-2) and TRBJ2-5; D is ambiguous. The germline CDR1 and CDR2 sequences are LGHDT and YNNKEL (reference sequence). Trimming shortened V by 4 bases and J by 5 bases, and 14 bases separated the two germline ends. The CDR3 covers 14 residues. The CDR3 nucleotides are TGTGCCAGCAGCCCCCGGGTAGCATCGGAGACCCAGTACTTC. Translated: CASSPRVASETQYF.

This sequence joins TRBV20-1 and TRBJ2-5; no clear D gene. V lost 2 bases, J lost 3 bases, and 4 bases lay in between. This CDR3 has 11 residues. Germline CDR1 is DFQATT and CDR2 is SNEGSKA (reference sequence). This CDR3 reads CSARREETQYF. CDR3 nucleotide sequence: TGCAGTGCTAGACGGGAAGAGACCCAGTACTTC.

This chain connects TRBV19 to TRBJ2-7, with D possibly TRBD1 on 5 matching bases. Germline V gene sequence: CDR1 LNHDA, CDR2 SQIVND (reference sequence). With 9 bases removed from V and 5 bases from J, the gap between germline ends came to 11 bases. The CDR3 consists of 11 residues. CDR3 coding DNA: TGTGCCAGCACAGGTTTCGACGAGCAGTACTTC. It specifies CASTGFDEQYF.

DNA of the CDR3: TGTGCCAGCAGCCAAGTGAGGACACATGGCTCCTACAATGAGCAGTTCTTC. This sequence encodes CASSQVRTHGSYNEQFF. The chain links TRBV3-1 (or the pseudogene TRBV3-2) to TRBJ2-1; D is perhaps TRBD1 (5 bases). Trimming took off 1 base at V and 0 bases at J, with 13 bases between the two ends. The CDR3 sequence is 17 residues long. The germline gives CDR1 LGHDT, CDR2 YNNKEL (reference sequence).

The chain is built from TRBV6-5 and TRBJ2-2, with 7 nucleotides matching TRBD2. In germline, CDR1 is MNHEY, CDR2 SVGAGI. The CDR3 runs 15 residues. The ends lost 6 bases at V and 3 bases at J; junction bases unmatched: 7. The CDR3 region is CASSPRGGDTGELFF. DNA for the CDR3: TGTGCCAGCAGCCCCCGCGGGGGAGACACCGGGGAGCTGTTTTTT.

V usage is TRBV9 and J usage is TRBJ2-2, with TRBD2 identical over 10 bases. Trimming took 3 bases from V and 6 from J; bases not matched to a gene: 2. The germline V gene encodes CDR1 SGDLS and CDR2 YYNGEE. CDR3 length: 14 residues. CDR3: CASSASGGAGELFF. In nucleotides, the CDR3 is TGTGCCAGCAGCGCCAGCGGGGGGGCCGGGGAGCTGTTTTTT. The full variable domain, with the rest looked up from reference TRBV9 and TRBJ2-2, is DSGVTQTPKHLITATGQRVTLRCSPRSGDLSVYWYQQSLDQGLQFLIQYYNGEERAKGNILERFSAQQFPDLHSELNLSSLELGDSALYFCASSASGGAGELFFGEGSRLTVL.

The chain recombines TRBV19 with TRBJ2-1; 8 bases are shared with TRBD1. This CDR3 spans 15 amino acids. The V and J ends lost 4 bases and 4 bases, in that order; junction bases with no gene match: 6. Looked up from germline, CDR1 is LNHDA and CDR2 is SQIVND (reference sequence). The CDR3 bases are TGTGCCAGTAGTAGGGGACAGGAACCTTACAATGAGCAGTTCTTC. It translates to CASSRGQEPYNEQFF.